Shown below are 24 T cell receptor beta chains from a single sample sequenced in a study of blood T cells in healthy people across ages. A second PCR, run for roughly 6 to 11 cycles, used a sample-barcoded 5' primer plus a J-beta primer mix. MiXCR was run by TCRdb on the 5' RACE reads, yielding one entry per CDR3 protein. This sample has about 1.5 million distinct CDR3 sequences, with 42% found just once. Sequencing used blood. The receptors originated from a woman aged 18-29 years in good health.

The CDR3 DNA is TGTGCCAGCAGCTCACCGGGACTCCTGCCGGGCACAGATACGCAGTATTTT. As protein: CASSSPGLLPGTDTQYF. The chain is built from TRBV7-9 and TRBJ2-3, with D maybe TRBD2 (6 bases). Per germline, CDR1 SEHNR and CDR2 FQNEAQ (reference sequence). Trimming removed 4 bases from V and 1 base from J, with 18 bases in between. The CDR3 runs to 17 residues.

This clonotype was detected only once. V and J are TRBV25-1 and TRBJ2-5; weak D call: TRBD1 (5 bases). The germline gives CDR1 MGHDK, CDR2 SYGVNS. This CDR3 has 15 residues. V lost 6 bases and J 11 bases, leaving 25 bases between the germline ends. The CDR3 loop reads CASSNRGGSWNEQYF. As DNA, the CDR3 is TGTGCCAGCAGCAATAGGGGTGGAAGTTGGAATGAGCAGTACTTC.

The chain carries TRBV10-3 and TRBJ2-5; TRBD2 aligns across 8 bases. The CDR3 contains 15 residues. V lost 3 bases and J lost 4; bases outside the gene matches: 7. Germline V gives CDR1 ENHRY, CDR2 SYGVKD. The CDR3 reads CAISEKGLAGETQYF. The DNA of the CDR3 is TGTGCCATCAGTGAAAAAGGGCTAGCGGGAGAGACCCAGTACTTC.

There are many counts of this clonotype. A much larger clone differs by one base, so this may be a read error. V gene TRBV18 combines with J gene TRBJ2-1; D is perhaps TRBD2 (6 bases). The DNA end is a closer match to TRBJ2-7, so the J assignment may be wrong. From germline, CDR1 is KGHSH and CDR2 LQKENI. The CDR3 loop spans 15 amino acids. The CDR3 DNA reads as TGTGCCAGCTCACCAGACGGGGGACCCTACAATGAGCAGTACTTC. Its protein is CASSPDGGPYNEQYF.

J is TRBJ2-2 and V is TRBV7-2; D unclear. Germline loops: CDR1 SGHTA, CDR2 FQGNSA. Trimming removed 1 base from V and 4 bases from J, with 7 bases in between. This CDR3 has 14 residues. CDR3 nucleotide sequence: TGTGCCAGCAGCTTAGTCAGGCCCACCGGGGAGCTGTTTTTT. It specifies CASSLVRPTGELFF.

The V gene is TRBV19, the J gene TRBJ2-5; D not certain. Per the germline V gene, CDR1 is LNHDA and CDR2 is SQIVND (reference sequence). Trimming took 5 bases from V and 4 from J, leaving 14 bases between them. The CDR3 consists of 14 residues. CDR3 coding DNA: TGTGCCAGTAGTTCAACAGCAATTACAGAGACCCAGTACTTC. As protein: CASSSTAITETQYF.

This clonotype occurred a few times. The chain couples TRBV7-2 to TRBJ2-1; D tentatively fits TRBD1 or TRBD2 (5 bases each). Per germline, CDR1 SGHTA and CDR2 FQGNSA. CDR3 length: 12 amino acids. The V and J ends lost 5 bases and 15 bases respectively, with 17 bases between them. CDR3 residues: CASSLPIRDAFF. In DNA, the CDR3 is TGTGCCAGCAGCCTCCCGATAAGGGACGCGTTCTTC. Combining the CDR3 with reference TRBV7-2 and TRBJ2-1 gives the whole variable domain GAGVSQSPSNKVTEKGKDVELRCDPISGHTALYWYRQSLGQGLEFLIYFQGNSAPDKSGLPSDRFSAERTGGSVSTLTIQRTQQEDSAVYLCASSLPIRDAFFGPGTRLTVL.

Notes on this clonotype: Given a much more abundant clone one base away, this may be a read error. CDR3 nucleotides: TGTGCCAGCAGCTCCGCGGGCGGGAGTTTTTCCGAGCAGTACTTC. Residues: CASSSAGGSFSEQYF. This chain uses TRBV3-1 with TRBJ2-7; 7 nucleotides agree with TRBD2. The germline V gene has CDR1 LGHDT and CDR2 YNNKEL (reference sequence). The CDR3 is 15 residues long. V gave up 5 bases and J gave up 6 bases; unmatched junction bases: 13.

The chain uses TRBV5-1 and TRBJ2-5; 7 bases match TRBD2. CDR1 is SGHRS and CDR2 is YFSETQ in the germline V gene. V shed 4 bases and J 2 bases; nucleotides not matched to a gene: 8. The CDR3 contains 15 residues. The CDR3 protein is CASSPGLVGQETQYF. In DNA form, the CDR3 reads TGCGCCAGCAGCCCCGGACTAGTGGGACAAGAGACCCAGTACTTC.

The rearrangement uses TRBV6-2 or TRBV6-3 and TRBJ2-5, with 10 bases lining up with TRBD2. Per the germline V gene, CDR1 is MNHEY and CDR2 is SVGEGT. The CDR3 has 13 residues. V gave up 7 bases and J gave up 4 bases; unmatched junction bases: 3. CDR3 DNA: TGTGCCAGCAAAGCGGGGGGGCCAGAGACCCAGTACTTC. As protein: CASKAGGPETQYF.

A few counts support this clonotype. The chain employs TRBV6-2 or TRBV6-3 and TRBJ2-3, with 11 nucleotides matching TRBD2. Losses at the gene ends were 2 bases for V and 0 bases for J; bases not matched to a gene: 7. In germline, CDR1 is MNHEY, CDR2 SVGEGT. CDR3 length equals 18 residues. For the CDR3, the DNA is TGTGCCAGCAGTTACCAAATAGCGGGAGGGCCGAGCACAGATACGCAGTATTTT. Encoded protein: CASSYQIAGGPSTDTQYF.

The rearrangement uses TRBV20-1 and TRBJ2-1; D may correspond to TRBD1 or TRBD2 (6 bases each). V lost 4 bases and J lost 6, with 19 bases in between. Germline V CDR1 and CDR2: DFQATT, SNEGSKA (reference sequence). The length of the CDR3 is 15 residues. The DNA for the CDR3 is TGCAGTGCTACTTTTGGGGGCGGAGGGGCCAATGAGCAGTTCTTC. It is translated as CSATFGGGGANEQFF.

This clonotype was detected a few times. The chain joins TRBV2 to TRBJ2-7, with no clear D. Trimming left V 1 base short and J 3 bases short, with 7 bases between. Germline CDR1 SNHLY, CDR2 FYNNEI. The CDR3 runs 13 residues. The CDR3 here is CASSEGAFYEQYF. Written as DNA, the CDR3 is TGTGCCAGCAGTGAAGGTGCATTCTACGAGCAGTACTTC. The complete variable domain, with remaining parts taken from reference TRBV2 and TRBJ2-7, reads EPEVTQTPSHQVTQMGQEVILRCVPISNHLYFYWYRQILGQKVEFLVSFYNNEISEKSEIFDDQFSVERPDGSNFTLKIRSTKLEDSAMYFCASSEGAFYEQYFGPGTRLTVT.

This clonotype has more than one count but fewer than ten. The chain carries TRBV6-5 and TRBJ1-2; a possible D gene is TRBD1 (5 bases). CDR3 size: 11 residues. V lost 6 bases and J lost 9, with 11 bases in between. Germline CDR1 reads MNHEY; CDR2 reads SVGAGI. The CDR3 nucleotides read TGTGCCAGCAGGCTCGGGGCTAGCTACACCTTC. It specifies CASRLGASYTF.

The V and J genes are TRBV7-9 and TRBJ2-1; no firm D call. V shed 3 bases and J shed 5 bases, with 8 bases lying between them. CDR3 size: 13 residues. CDR1 is SEHNR, CDR2 FQNEAQ, per germline (reference sequence). CDR3 protein: CASSLVFDNEQFF. The CDR3 nucleotides are TGTGCCAGCAGCTTGGTGTTTGACAATGAGCAGTTCTTC. The full variable domain, with the rest looked up from reference TRBV7-9 and TRBJ2-1, is DTGVSQNPRHKITKRGQNVTFRCDPISEHNRLYWYRQTLGQGPEFLTYFQNEAQLEKSRLLSDRFSAERPKGSFSTLEIQRTEQGDSAMYLCASSLVFDNEQFFGPGTRLTVL.

The chain links TRBV29-1 to TRBJ1-4; D possibly corresponds to TRBD1 (5 bases). CDR1 is SQVTM, CDR2 ANQGSEA, per germline. V lost 4 bases, J lost 8 bases, and 11 bases lay in between. The CDR3 runs to 12 residues. The CDR3 spells CSVGRGGEKLFF. For the CDR3, the DNA is TGCAGCGTTGGACGGGGGGGAGAAAAACTGTTTTTT.

The J gene is TRBJ2-5, the V gene TRBV7-2; TRBD2 is a possible D gene (5 bases). The CDR3 is made up of 14 amino acids. Germline values: CDR1 SGHTA, CDR2 FQGNSA. Trimming stripped 2 bases from V and 11 bases from J, with 18 bases between. CDR3 protein: CASSLRAGSNEQYF. The CDR3 nucleotides are TGTGCCAGCAGCTTAAGGGCGGGCAGCAATGAGCAGTACTTC.

The rearrangement links TRBV10-2 to TRBJ2-3; D not resolved. V gave up 6 bases and J gave up 7 bases, with 11 bases separating them. The germline V gene encodes CDR1 WSHSY and CDR2 SAAADI. CDR3 length: 12 residues. CDR3 amino acids: CASRESLNTQYF. The DNA of the CDR3 is TGCGCCAGCAGAGAGAGCCTCAATACGCAGTATTTT.

This clonotype has more than one count but fewer than ten. V is TRBV4-1 and J is TRBJ1-5; TRBD1 might be the D (5 bases). The CDR3 totals 14 residues. Germline-derived CDR1 and CDR2 are MGHRA and YSYEKL. V was cut by 0 bases and J by 9 bases, with 12 bases left in between. CDR3 DNA: TGCGCCAGCAGCCAAGATCCCGTCGGGGCGCCCCAGCATTTT. Translating gives CASSQDPVGAPQHF.

This clonotype was found a few times. The chain is built from TRBV9 and TRBJ2-1, with 8 bases that match TRBD2. This CDR3 is built from 16 residues. The germline gives CDR1 SGDLS, CDR2 YYNGEE. V gave up 0 bases and J gave up 7 bases; unmatched junction bases: 9. Written as DNA, the CDR3 is TGTGCCAGCAGCGTAGCCCCCGGGAGGGTATCAAATGAGCAGTTCTTC. The encoded protein is CASSVAPGRVSNEQFF.

This clonotype was counted only a few times. The V gene is TRBV6-1, the J gene TRBJ2-7; TRBD1 is a possible D gene (5 bases). Germline CDR1 and CDR2: MNHNS and SASEGT. The V end was cut by 3 bases, the J end by 2 bases, with 8 bases between. The CDR3 runs 13 residues. The chain's CDR3 is CASSDDRAYEQYF. In nucleotides, the CDR3 is TGTGCCAGCAGTGACGACAGAGCCTACGAGCAGTACTTC.

With regard to this clonotype: A read error is possible here, since a much larger clone lies one base away. The gene calls are TRBV28 and TRBJ2-3; D is uncertain. CDR1 MDHEN and CDR2 SYDVKM come from the germline V gene. This CDR3 has 14 amino acids. Trimming removed 5 bases at V and 6 bases at J, with 15 bases between. The CDR3 DNA is TGTGCCAGCAGTGCCCGACCCGTCGGGGATACGCAGTATTTT. Translation: CASSARPVGDTQYF.

This rearrangement joins TRBV24-1 to TRBJ1-2; 8 bases match TRBD1. J gave up 7 bases and V 10 bases, and 4 bases lay outside the gene matches. The CDR3 has 11 amino acids. Germline V CDR1 and CDR2: KGHDR, SFDVKD. The CDR3 region is CATTDRAGYTF. In nucleotides, the CDR3 is TGTGCCACTACGGACAGGGCTGGCTACACCTTC.

This chain joins TRBV20-1 and TRBJ2-1; D gene uncertain. Looked up from germline, CDR1 is DFQATT and CDR2 is SNEGSKA (reference sequence). Trimming stripped 5 bases from V and 8 bases from J, with 13 bases between. CDR3 length equals 12 residues. CDR3 sequence reads: CSAPLVWHEQFF. DNA of the CDR3: TGCAGTGCTCCCCTAGTCTGGCATGAGCAGTTCTTC.